Below are 16 T cell receptor beta chains sequenced from a single sample in a study of regulatory T cells in long-lasting Graves disease. Time point described: persistent/refractory GD, antithyroid drugs over 5 years with positive TRAb. From PBMCs, RNA was extracted and then used to make the TCR library. Building of the TCR beta libraries involved iRepertoire HTBI primers and Arm-PCR of CDR3 regions. One entry per CDR3 protein, called by TCRdb with MiXCR from the multiplex PCR reads. The sample shows 600,000 to 850,000 distinct CDR3 sequences, approximately 29% of them seen only once. Sequenced here: peripheral blood mononuclear cells (PBMCs), sampled when the disease was refractory, from a patient treated with antithyroid drugs. These receptor sequences come from a female donor with Graves disease.

This clonotype was detected many times. The V and J genes are TRBV19 and TRBJ1-1; no clear D gene. Germline V gives CDR1 LNHDA, CDR2 SQIVND (reference sequence). The CDR3 spans 13 residues. Trimming stripped 4 bases from V and 3 bases from J, with 9 bases between. The CDR3 here is CASSTGTYTEAFF. CDR3 nucleotide sequence: TGTGCCAGTAGTACCGGTACTTACACTGAAGCTTTCTTT.

This clonotype was counted ten times or more. The gene calls are TRBV6-1 and TRBJ1-5; D unresolved. Germline V gene lookup returns CDR1 MNHNS and CDR2 SASEGT. V was pared by 8 bases and J by 7 bases, with 15 bases between. The CDR3 is 13 residues long. The CDR3, as DNA: TGTGCCAGCTTGGAACACAATTCCCAGCCCCAGCATTTT. Its translation is CASLEHNSQPQHF.

This clonotype was seen repeatedly, ten times or more. The chain joins TRBV28 to TRBJ1-2; D might be TRBD1 (5 bases). Germline assignment: CDR1 MDHEN and CDR2 SYDVKM. CDR3 length: 16 amino acids. V was clipped by 2 bases and J by 0 bases, with 13 bases between them. CDR3 sequence (DNA): TGTGCCAGCAGTTTACAGGGCCGACAACCTAACTATGGCTACACCTTC. Its translation is CASSLQGRQPNYGYTF.

The CDR3 reads CAISATGSYEQYF. CDR3 nucleotide sequence: TGTGCCATCAGTGCTACAGGATCCTACGAGCAGTACTTC. This chain links TRBV10-3 with TRBJ2-7; possibly TRBD1 for D (5 bases). V was shortened by 4 bases and J by 1 base, with 8 bases between the two germline ends. There are 13 residues in the CDR3. Germline V gene lookup returns CDR1 ENHRY and CDR2 SYGVKD.

This clonotype was seen at least ten times. The chain links TRBV6-1 to TRBJ1-5, with 9 bases lining up with TRBD1. Germline trimming cut 4 bases from V and 7 bases from J; bases unmatched to any gene: 8. This CDR3 contains 15 residues. The germline V gene has CDR1 MNHNS and CDR2 SASEGT. CDR3 residues: CASSVSGTGNQPQHF. The CDR3, as DNA: TGTGCCAGCAGTGTGTCCGGGACAGGGAACCAGCCCCAGCATTTT.

This clonotype showed up just a few times. The chain combines TRBV6-1 with TRBJ2-5; the D is unclear. The J call may be wrong; the DNA end is better matched by TRBJ2-1. Germline V CDR1 and CDR2: MNHNS, SASEGT. The CDR3 totals 15 residues. CDR3 DNA: TGTGCCAGCAGTGAAGCTAAAAAAGCTAGGAATGAGCAGTTCTTC. Amino acid sequence: CASSEAKKARNEQFF.

The chain combines TRBV14 with TRBJ1-1; a possible D gene is TRBD1 (5 bases). The CDR3 contains 14 residues. CDR1 is SGHDN and CDR2 is FVKESK in the germline V gene. V lost 2 bases, J lost 6 bases, and 13 bases lay in between. The CDR3 sequence: CASSQFSGEAEAFF. CDR3 coding DNA: TGTGCCAGCAGCCAATTTTCGGGGGAGGCTGAAGCTTTCTTT.

The CDR3 here is CSARDLGGGPTDTQYF. CDR3 nucleotide sequence: TGCAGTGCTAGAGATTTGGGGGGAGGACCCACAGATACGCAGTATTTT. The chain is built from TRBV20-1 and TRBJ2-3; TRBD2 is a possible D gene (6 bases). The length of the CDR3 is 16 residues. From germline, CDR1 is DFQATT and CDR2 SNEGSKA (reference sequence). The V and J ends lost 0 bases and 2 bases respectively, with 15 bases between them.

The chain recombines TRBV15 with TRBJ1-5, with TRBD1 as a possible D gene (5 bases). The V and J ends lost 3 bases and 2 bases respectively, with 17 bases between them. CDR3 length equals 17 residues. Germline assignment: CDR1 LNHNV and CDR2 YYDKDF (reference sequence). The CDR3 is CATSRPGLGLGNQPQHF. The CDR3 nucleotides are TGTGCCACCAGCAGGCCGGGTTTGGGGCTCGGCAATCAGCCCCAGCATTTT.

This clonotype was detected a few times. The chain couples TRBV6-1 to TRBJ1-2, with TRBD1 as a possible D gene (6 bases). The V end was cut by 7 bases, the J end by 6 bases, with 18 bases between. The germline V gene encodes CDR1 MNHNS and CDR2 SASEGT. The CDR3 has 14 amino acids. The CDR3 loop is CASTEGGGANGYTF. In DNA, the CDR3 is TGTGCCAGCACCGAAGGGGGGGGGGCGAATGGCTACACCTTC.

The rearrangement uses TRBV3-1 and TRBJ2-3; 9 nucleotides match TRBD2. The CDR3 length is 17 residues. Germline CDR1 LGHDT, CDR2 YNNKEL (reference sequence). The V and J ends lost 0 bases and 2 bases, in that order; junction bases with no gene match: 6. The CDR3 DNA is TGTGCCAGCAGCCAAGACGGCAGCGGGAGGTTCACAGATACGCAGTATTTT. Residues: CASSQDGSGRFTDTQYF.

The sample holds a few counts of this clonotype. The chain combines TRBV29-1 with TRBJ2-7; D ambiguous. The CDR3 is made up of 12 amino acids. V lost 2 bases, J lost 3 bases, and 8 bases lay in between. CDR1 and CDR2 (germline): SQVTM, ANQGSEA. CDR3 in amino acids: CSVEFNDYEQYF. The CDR3 nucleotides read TGCAGCGTTGAATTTAATGACTACGAGCAGTACTTC.

This clonotype has ten or more counts. This chain links TRBV15 with TRBJ1-5, with unresolved D. V gave up 5 bases and J gave up 3 bases, with 14 bases separating them. CDR1 LNHNV and CDR2 YYDKDF come from the germline V gene (reference sequence). CDR3 length equals 15 residues. The CDR3 DNA reads TGTGCCACCAGCCTCTGGCCGGGTGTCAATCAGCCCCAGCATTTT. It specifies CATSLWPGVNQPQHF.

The CDR3 loop is CASSIISLGDGYTF. CDR3 DNA sequence: TGTGCCAGTAGTATTATTTCTCTGGGTGACGGCTACACCTTC. The chain is built from TRBV19 and TRBJ1-2; D is uncertain. V was cut by 3 bases and J by 8 bases, with 16 bases left in between. CDR3 length: 14 amino acids. Per germline, CDR1 LNHDA and CDR2 SQIVND (reference sequence).

This CDR3 is CAWSVSGITEAFF. CDR3 coding DNA: TGTGCCTGGAGTGTAAGCGGGATCACTGAAGCTTTCTTT. The chain joins TRBV30 to TRBJ1-1; D gene uncertain. This CDR3 is built from 13 residues. V was shortened by 0 bases and J by 4 bases, with 9 bases between the two germline ends. Per the germline V gene, CDR1 is GTSNPN and CDR2 is SVGIG (reference sequence).

The chain links TRBV6-1 to TRBJ2-2; 7 bases match TRBD1. The CDR3 consists of 18 residues. V gave up 6 bases and J gave up 0 bases; unmatched junction bases: 13. Germline V lookup: CDR1 MNHNS, CDR2 SASEGT. The CDR3, as DNA: TGTGCCAGCAGGCGATATGCAAGGGACAGAACGAACACCGGGGAGCTGTTTTTT. Protein sequence: CASRRYARDRTNTGELFF.